The subject of this entry is one TCR beta chain. The source of the sample is a study of blood T cells in healthy people across ages. This CDR3 has 15 amino acids. The ends were cut back, 3 bases at V and 4 bases at J, with 17 bases in the middle. CDR1 and CDR2 (germline): SQVTM, ANQGSEA. Primed by a sample-barcoded 5' primer and a J-beta primer mix, a second PCR proceeded for about 6 to 11 cycles. MiXCR, run by TCRdb on the 5' RACE reads, gives a single entry per CDR3 protein. The profile shows about 760,000 distinct CDR3 sequences, 25% of them singletons. These same records also appear under a second study, on T cells of mothers and their children.

This chain links TRBV29-1 with TRBJ2-3; D gene unclear. This sequence was found in a boy aged 10-17 years in good health. Sequencing was performed on blood. CDR3: CSVEAFGPLPDTQYF. The CDR3 coding sequence is TGCAGCGTTGAGGCCTTCGGCCCCCTGCCAGATACGCAGTATTTT.